Listed here are 11 T cell receptor beta chains from one sample, sequenced in a study of T cell responses to AZD1222 COVID-19 vaccine. TCRdb keeps only in-frame clones here, not all; method: immunoSEQ multiplex PCR. The table has under 40,000 clones, about 84% seen once. Material: peripheral blood, obtained 28 days after the second AZD1222 dose. These receptors were taken from an adult who received the AZD1222 COVID-19 vaccine.

The chain is built from TRBV14 and TRBJ2-2; 8 bases agree with TRBD1. The germline V gene has CDR1 SGHDN and CDR2 FVKESK. V lost 2 bases, J lost 10 bases, and 6 bases stayed unmatched. The CDR3 totals 14 residues. CDR3 amino acids: CASSQSQGAVELFF. For the CDR3, the DNA is TGTGCCAGCAGCCAAAGCCAGGGGGCAGTGGAGCTGTTTTTT.

V and J are TRBV25-1 and TRBJ1-2; tentative D call: TRBD1 (5 bases). The CDR3 spans 14 residues. The germline V and J ends were trimmed by 3 bases and 2 bases, with 10 bases remaining between them. The V gene's germline CDR1 is MGHDK and CDR2 SYGVNS. CDR3: CASSDWGRNYGYTF. CDR3 nucleotide sequence: TGTGCCAGCAGTGATTGGGGACGAAACTATGGCTACACCTTC.

This clone has more than one count but fewer than ten. The J gene is TRBJ2-2, the V gene TRBV24-1, with 9 bases matching TRBD1. Per the germline V gene, CDR1 is KGHDR and CDR2 is SFDVKD. J gave up 7 bases and V 3 bases, and 8 bases lay outside the gene matches. CDR3 length equals 16 residues. DNA for the CDR3: TGTGCCACCAGTGATACCAACAGGGGGCTAGGCGGGGAGCTGTTTTTT. This codes for CATSDTNRGLGGELFF.

The CDR3 region is CASSQSSPGGYTF. The CDR3, as DNA: TGTGCCAGCAGCCAATCCTCTCCGGGTGGCTACACCTTC. This chain connects TRBV3-1 (or the pseudogene TRBV3-2) to TRBJ1-2; D unresolved. CDR3 length equals 13 residues. Trimming removed 2 bases at V and 7 bases at J, with 11 bases between. From germline, CDR1 is LGHDT and CDR2 YNNKEL (reference sequence).

The chain couples TRBV5-1 to TRBJ1-4; no reliable D call. This CDR3 has 15 residues. The germline CDR1 and CDR2 sequences are SGHRS and YFSETQ. Trimming stripped 0 bases from V and 0 bases from J, with 6 bases between. The CDR3 protein is CASSLVGATNEKLFF. In DNA form, the CDR3 reads TGCGCCAGCAGCTTGGTAGGAGCAACTAATGAAAAACTGTTTTTT.

V gene TRBV27 combines with J gene TRBJ1-2; D is ambiguous. The CDR3 has 14 amino acids. Germline lookup yields CDR1 MNHEY and CDR2 SMNVEV (reference sequence). With 5 bases removed from V and 6 bases from J, the gap between germline ends came to 16 bases. CDR3 sequence reads: CASSAYGREDGYTF. In DNA form, the CDR3 reads TGTGCCAGCAGTGCCTATGGACGGGAGGATGGCTACACCTTC.

The V call is TRBV14, the J call TRBJ1-1; D not certain. Germline-derived CDR1 and CDR2 are SGHDN and FVKESK. This CDR3 has 12 residues. With 5 bases removed from V and 5 bases from J, the gap between germline ends came to 9 bases. The CDR3 is CASSTRLTEAFF. CDR3 bases: TGTGCCAGCAGCACTAGGTTGACTGAAGCTTTCTTT.

The chain couples TRBV3-1 (or the pseudogene TRBV3-2) to TRBJ2-2; the D call may be TRBD1 or TRBD2 (5 bases each). Germline CDR1 LGHDT, CDR2 YNNKEL (reference sequence). The CDR3 extends over 15 amino acids. V was shortened by 4 bases and J by 3 bases, with 12 bases between the two germline ends. The CDR3 loop is CASSRGGLYTGELFF. For the CDR3, the DNA is TGTGCCAGCAGCCGGGGCGGGCTCTACACCGGGGAGCTGTTTTTT.

Points on this clone: It may be a read error: a sequence one base away is much more abundant. Additional DNA sequences in this sample encode the identical CDR3. The gene calls are TRBV9 and TRBJ1-6; 10 nucleotides align to TRBD1. The germline CDR1 and CDR2 sequences are SGDLS and YYNGEE. CDR3 size: 16 residues. Germline trimming cut 2 bases from V and 10 bases from J; bases unmatched to any gene: 9. The CDR3 protein is CASSVGGGQGKSPLHF. The CDR3 DNA sequence: TGTGCCAGCAGCGTCGGGGGGGGACAGGGGAAGTCACCCCTCCACTTT. Using reference TRBV9 and TRBJ1-6 for the parts outside the CDR3, the full variable domain is DSGVTQTPKHLITATGQRVTLRCSPRSGDLSVYWYQQSLDQGLQFLIQYYNGEERAKGNILERFSAQQFPDLHSELNLSSLELGDSALYFCASSVGGGQGKSPLHFGNGTRLTVT.

CDR3 DNA sequence: TGTGCCAGCAGTGAACAGGGATATGGCTACACCTTC. It yields the protein CASSEQGYGYTF. J is TRBJ1-2 and V is TRBV6-1; tentative D call: TRBD1 (5 bases). Germline-derived CDR1 and CDR2 are MNHNS and SASEGT. Trimming took off 2 bases at V and 5 bases at J, with 6 bases between the two ends. This CDR3 has 12 residues.

This clone was counted only a few times. This chain links TRBV27 with TRBJ1-2; TRBD1 is a possible D gene (6 bases). Germline CDR1 and CDR2: MNHEY and SMNVEV (reference sequence). V dropped 8 bases and J dropped 2 bases, with 15 bases sitting between them. The CDR3 spans 14 residues. The CDR3: CASQPIGGNYGYTF. In DNA, the CDR3 is TGTGCCAGCCAGCCGATAGGGGGGAACTATGGCTACACCTTC.